This T cell receptor beta chain was profiled in a study of T-cell reconstitution after alpha-beta-depleted transplantation in children (dated by TCRdb to the mid-2010s). Study-wide context: The study quantitatively tracked T-cell immune reconstitution after TCRalphabeta/CD19-depleted allogeneic hematopoietic cell transplantation in children using TCR repertoire profiling. Overall results and qualifications from the work: Apparently early alphabetaT-cell count recovery about two months after transplant reportedly relied on only several hundred rapidly expanded clones derived from non-depleted graft cells. Over the following months the frequencies of hyperexpanded clones went down, and after one year T-cell counts and TCRbeta diversity were mostly credited to newly produced T cells. The high TCRbeta diversity at day 60 in some patients was ascribed to recipient T cells and intrathymic progenitors that had survived conditioning.

Library preparation used PCR. The sequencer was an Illumina HiSeq 2500. To normalize quantification of the TCRbeta repertoire, the TCR libraries were built with molecular barcoding that relied on unique molecular identifiers. TCRdb cleaned the public reads at Q25 with fastp, built clones with MiXCR and kept in-frame beta chains. Rows are unified per CDR3 protein, each entry keeping the most common DNA and genes. This sample is represented by about 580,000 distinct CDR3 sequences; 23% of them were singletons. The ten top clones hold 11% to 15% of the sample. Reading the label with the study, this specimen's treatment or condition is: allogeneic hematopoietic cell transplantation with graft depleted of TCRalphabeta T cells and CD19 B cells. The transplant recipients were children given TCRalphabeta/CD19-depleted allogeneic hematopoietic cell grafts. There are 13 amino acids in the CDR3, from cysteine to valine inclusive. The CDR3 DNA has 39 bases and is translated from base 1. V is shortened by 1 base, J by 4 bases, and the region joining them spans 9 bases. From the germline V gene, CDR1 is SGHDT and CDR2 is YYEEEE.

Comments on this clonotype: There is no known antigen for this receptor. Base qualities are not recorded, but no much larger clone differs from it by a single base.

This TCR came from a boy younger than two who had a stem cell transplant for acute myeloid leukemia, so the T cells may come from the graft donor. This specimen consisted of PBMCs, mostly from graft donor cells, obtained 360 days after TCRalphabeta/CD19-depleted stem cell transplant. The chain is assembled from TRBV5-6 and TRBJ2-7; a tentative D match to TRBD1 spans 6 bases. The CDR3 protein is CASSLNREYEQYV. DNA sequence: TGTGCCAGCAGCTTGAACAGGGAGTACGAGCAGTACGTC.